Listed below are T cell receptor beta chains from one sample, sequenced in a study of long-term antiretroviral therapy in people with HIV. Sequencing used immunoSEQ multiplex PCR; TCRdb keeps in-frame clones, though not all of them. The table has roughly 22,000 clones, 65% to 90% seen once. The material sequenced was unsorted PBMCs, taken 3 years after starting antiretroviral therapy. All receptors derive from a man aged 45-60 years with HIV. Each CDR3 is given with its conserved first and last residue. A D gene is named only where the DNA matches it firmly. Clone size, where shown, is once, few, many, or a class for clones that have expanded.

CDR3: CASSPGAGILLNNSPLHF
DNA: TGTGCCAGCTCACCAGGGGCAGGGATCCTCCTCAATAATTCACCCCTCCACTTT
size: NA
J: TRBJ1-6
V: TRBV18
D: NA

CDR3: CASSFSGGLYEQYF
DNA: TGTGCCAGTAGCTTCAGCGGGGGGCTTTACGAGCAGTACTTC
size: NA
J: TRBJ2-7
V: TRBV19
D: TRBD2

CDR3: CASSLGTSGYNEQFF
DNA: TGCGCCAGCAGCTTGGGGACTAGCGGCTACAATGAGCAGTTCTTC
size: NA
J: TRBJ2-1
V: TRBV5-1
D: TRBD2

CDR3: CASSFKDSHYGYTF
DNA: TGTGCCAGCAGTTTTAAGGACAGCCACTATGGCTACACCTTC
size: NA
J: TRBJ1-2
V: TRBV28
D: NA

CDR3: CASSVLAILYEQYF
DNA: TGTGCCAGCAGTGTGTTGGCCATCCTCTACGAGCAGTACTTC
size: few
J: TRBJ2-7
V: TRBV2
D: NA

CDR3: CASSQYGGSGETQYF
DNA: TGTGCCAGCAGCCAATATGGGGGATCCGGAGAGACCCAGTACTTC
size: NA
J: TRBJ2-5
V: TRBV7-9
D: NA

CDR3: CASSINSGGSYEQYF
DNA: TGTGCCAGCAGCATCAATAGCGGGGGTAGCTACGAGCAGTACTTC
size: NA
J: TRBJ2-7
V: TRBV7-2
D: TRBD2

CDR3: CASSLTGNTEAFF
DNA: TGTGCCAGCAGTCTTACAGGGAACACTGAAGCTTTCTTT
size: few
J: TRBJ1-1
V: TRBV27
D: NA

CDR3: CASSSPDREGYTF
DNA: TGTGCCAGCAGTTCCCCGGACCGTGAGGGCTACACCTTC
size: NA
J: TRBJ1-2
V: TRBV28
D: NA

CDR3: CASTRETSTEAFF
DNA: TGTGCCAGCACCCGGGAGACAAGCACTGAAGCTTTCTTT
size: NA
J: TRBJ1-1
V: TRBV7-9
D: NA